A selection of T cell receptor beta chains follows, all from one sample in a study of a mutant IDH1 vaccine in newly diagnosed glioma. Libraries were prepared by immunoSEQ multiplex PCR; TCRdb keeps only in-frame clonotypes and omits some of them. Of under 30,000 clones in the sample, approximately 80% were seen once. Their antigen targets remain unknown. The material sequenced was PBMCs, taken from a glioma patient whose treatment included an IDH1 peptide vaccine. Receptor source: a man in his forties with glioma. Each CDR3 is given without its conserved first and last residue.

J	V	CDR3
TRBJ2-1	TRBV4-1	ASSPGLYSDQF
TRBJ1-4	TRBV28	ASSSPRGGHNEKLF
TRBJ2-1	TRBV7-2	ASSLVAPNYEQF
TRBJ2-3	TRBV2	ASSVSALRPGSTDTQY
TRBJ1-1	TRBV28	ASRQNERGEAF
TRBJ1-2	TRBV2	ASRYEGDYGYT
TRBJ1-5	TRBV6-6	ASRDRDRDNQPQH
TRBJ1-1	TRBV19	ASSGSGSMNTEAF
TRBJ1-4	TRBV15	ATSRDLGGTNEKLF
TRBJ1-5	TRBV14	ASSQEGRGLDQPQH
TRBJ2-5	TRBV2	ASSIQETQY
TRBJ2-6	TRBV7-9	ASSSTGLTLSGANVLT
TRBJ2-7	TRBV29-1	SVEDGRNSYEQY
TRBJ2-7	TRBV5-5	ASSYVPGLAANYEQY
TRBJ1-1	TRBV29-1	SVEGYGGEAF
TRBJ1-1	TRBV7-2	ASSSGQGVLKAF
TRBJ2-7	TRBV10-2	ASNGQSSYEQY
TRBJ2-1	TRBV4-1	ASSQTTGSYNEQF
TRBJ2-1	TRBV2	ASRRLAGTDEQF
TRBJ2-7	TRBV9	ASGQVPYEQY
TRBJ2-5	TRBV9	ASSLYGGQETQY
TRBJ2-1	TRBV2	ASSEWWSNEQF
TRBJ1-1	TRBV25-1	ASSGGGISEAF
TRBJ1-1	TRBV13	ASSLGGTLNTEAF
TRBJ2-3	TRBV5-4	ASSSKDRTHDTQY
TRBJ2-1	TRBV6-5	ASSMGQGGGYWQF
TRBJ1-1	TRBV7-9	ASSSQGGNTEAF
TRBJ1-4	TRBV30	AWSLGQGSSEKLF
TRBJ2-1	TRBV10-1	ASSESGSNEQF
TRBJ1-2	TRBV7-9	ASSPRTGSTIYGYT
TRBJ2-5	TRBV11-1	ASSGGTSGQETQY
TRBJ2-1	TRBV7-2	ASSPDLSSYNEQF
TRBJ1-3	TRBV14	ASSLRGQFGTIY
TRBJ2-5	TRBV5-1	ASTYGLALETQY
TRBJ2-3	TRBV14	ASSQRTGSTDTQY